Listed here are 26 T cell receptor beta chains from one sample, sequenced in a study of shared clonotypes between healthy human individuals. Naive CD8 cells comprised CD45RO-negative, CCR7-positively selected cells, excluding terminally differentiated effector memory CD45RA+ cells. This table comes from immunoSEQ multiplex PCR, and its TCRdb copy is limited to in-frame clones, with some not included. The sample includes 550,000 to 600,000 clones, roughly 98% of them seen just once. Sequenced material: naive CD8+ T cells sorted from blood. The receptors were gathered from a man aged 25 to 40 in good health.

V is TRBV29-1 and J is TRBJ2-1, with D unclear. Germline loops: CDR1 SQVTM, CDR2 ANQGSEA. The CDR3 covers 16 residues. Trimming removed 7 bases from V and 5 bases from J, with 24 bases in between. For the CDR3, the DNA is TGCAGCGCTCAGTCGGTCAAGACCCAAGTCCACAATGAGCAGTTCTTC. It codes for CSAQSVKTQVHNEQFF.

The chain carries TRBV6-5 and TRBJ2-7; TRBD2 is a possible D gene (5 bases). V lost 2 bases to trimming and J lost 5 bases, with 13 bases between them. CDR3 length equals 14 residues. Per the germline V gene, CDR1 is MNHEY and CDR2 is SVGAGI. Here the CDR3 reads CASSYSGVGDEQYF. As DNA, the CDR3 is TGTGCCAGCAGTTACAGCGGTGTCGGCGACGAGCAGTACTTC.

This sequence joins TRBV9 and TRBJ1-3, with no clear D. Trimming removed 4 bases at V and 4 bases at J, with 18 bases between. The germline V gene has CDR1 SGDLS and CDR2 YYNGEE. The CDR3 totals 16 residues. As DNA, the CDR3 is TGTGCCAGCAGCAGATCCTGGACTTCGGACGGAAACACCATATATTTT. This encodes CASSRSWTSDGNTIYF.

Here the CDR3 reads CASSPPEKRGTDTQYF. The CDR3 region has the DNA TGTGCCAGCAGCCCACCAGAGAAGCGGGGCACAGATACGCAGTATTTT. This rearrangement joins TRBV13 to TRBJ2-3, with D perhaps matching TRBD2 (6 bases). V lost 5 bases, J lost 1 base, and 16 bases lay in between. The CDR3 is 16 residues long. Germline CDR1 PRHDT, CDR2 FYEKMQ (reference sequence).

This chain connects TRBV7-8 to TRBJ2-1, with a tentative D call TRBD1 (5 bases). CDR1 and CDR2 from the germline V gene are SGHVS and FQNEAQ. The CDR3 has 15 residues. The V and J ends lost 5 bases and 1 base respectively, with 12 bases between them. The CDR3 reads CASSLRTNSYNEQFF. Here the CDR3 DNA reads TGTGCCAGCAGCCTAAGGACAAATTCCTACAATGAGCAGTTCTTC.

The J gene is TRBJ2-1, the V gene TRBV28; D is tentatively TRBD1 or TRBD2 (5 bases each). CDR1 is MDHEN, CDR2 SYDVKM, per germline. Deletions cut 5 bases from V and 6 bases from J, with 14 bases between. The CDR3 extends over 14 amino acids. The chain's CDR3 is CASSPLGDGNEQFF. As DNA, the CDR3 is TGTGCCAGCAGTCCCCTGGGGGACGGCAATGAGCAGTTCTTC.

Of note for this clone: The identical CDR3 is also encoded by other nucleotide sequences in the sample. The chain uses TRBV11-2 and TRBJ2-1; no reliable D call. Germline loops: CDR1 SGHAT, CDR2 FQNNGV. The CDR3 covers 12 residues. The germline V and J ends were trimmed by 0 bases and 4 bases, with 1 base remaining between them. CDR3 sequence: CASSLEYNEQFF. Here the CDR3 DNA reads TGTGCCAGCAGCTTAGAGTACAATGAGCAGTTCTTC.

This clone appeared a single time. V usage is TRBV6-5 and J usage is TRBJ2-3, with TRBD1 as a possible D gene (5 bases). The CDR3 length is 14 residues. V gave up 4 bases and J gave up 2 bases, with 10 bases separating them. Germline CDR1 is MNHEY and CDR2 is SVGAGI. CDR3 protein: CASSWGKYTDTQYF. The CDR3 DNA follows: TGTGCCAGCAGTTGGGGCAAATACACAGATACGCAGTATTTT.

The chain has TRBV14 and TRBJ2-7; D not resolved. The germline gives CDR1 SGHDN, CDR2 FVKESK. This CDR3 region has 15 residues. Trimming cost V 1 base and J 0 bases, with 10 bases left between them. The CDR3 region has the DNA TGTGCCAGCAGCCAAGGATCTGCGGTCTCCTACGAGCAGTACTTC. Translated, it gives CASSQGSAVSYEQYF.

CDR3 loop: CSVEVPRSGNTIYF. CDR3 sequence (DNA): TGCAGCGTTGAAGTACCCCGCTCTGGAAACACCATATATTTT. This chain connects TRBV29-1 to TRBJ1-3; D gene ambiguous. With 1 base removed from V and 0 bases from J, the gap between germline ends came to 7 bases. The CDR3 has 14 residues. Germline lookup yields CDR1 SQVTM and CDR2 ANQGSEA.

The CDR3 sequence is CSVEGQGGGIQYF. Written as DNA, the CDR3 is TGCAGCGTTGAAGGGCAGGGAGGGGGCATTCAGTACTTC. The rearrangement links TRBV29-1 to TRBJ2-4, with D perhaps TRBD2 (7 bases). Trimming took off 1 base at V and 9 bases at J, with 13 bases between the two ends. CDR3 length equals 13 residues. Germline loops: CDR1 SQVTM, CDR2 ANQGSEA. Full variable domain (rest looked up from reference TRBV29-1 and TRBJ2-4): SAVISQKPSRDICQRGTSLTIQCQVDSQVTMMFWYRQQPGQSLTLIATANQGSEATYESGFVIDKFPISRPNLTFSTLTVSNMSPEDSSIYLCSVEGQGGGIQYFGAGTRLSVL.

As to this clone: At one end, the junction sequence differs from germline, possibly due to a read error. The chain is built from TRBV5-1 and TRBJ1-2; D unresolved. This CDR3 region has 12 residues. Per the germline V gene, CDR1 is SGHRS and CDR2 is YFSETQ. CDR3 amino acids: CASSLAGYDYTF. CDR3 in DNA: TGCGCCAGCAGCTTGGCGGGTTATGACTACACCTTC.

The V call is TRBV11-2, the J call TRBJ1-4; a possible D gene is TRBD1 (5 bases). V gave up 3 bases and J gave up 12 bases, with 11 bases separating them. The CDR3 is made up of 12 amino acids. Germline V gene sequence: CDR1 SGHAT, CDR2 FQNNGV. The DNA of the CDR3 is TGTGCCAGCAGCTTCGAGGACATTGAACTGTTTTTT. Translated: CASSFEDIELFF.

Only one count was recorded for this clone. The chain is built from TRBV7-7 and TRBJ2-1; 14 nucleotides agree with TRBD2. Germline lookup yields CDR1 SSHAT and CDR2 FNYEAQ (reference sequence). This CDR3 has 15 residues. The V gene end was trimmed by 5 bases and the J gene end by 8 bases; junction bases not matched to a gene: 5. CDR3 nucleotide sequence: TGTGCCAGCAGCCTGACTAGCGGGAGGGCCGATGAGCAGTTCTTC. Protein: CASSLTSGRADEQFF.

The V call is TRBV5-1, the J call TRBJ1-2, with D tentatively TRBD1 (5 bases). This CDR3 spans 16 amino acids. Germline V gene lookup returns CDR1 SGHRS and CDR2 YFSETQ. V lost 4 bases and J lost 4, with 20 bases in between. The DNA for the CDR3 is TGCGCCAGCAGCCTACATCATTCGACAGAGAGCTATGGCTACACCTTC. Residues: CASSLHHSTESYGYTF. Full variable domain (remainder filled in from reference TRBV5-1 and TRBJ1-2): KAGVTQTPRYLIKTRGQQVTLSCSPISGHRSVSWYQQTPGQGLQFLFEYFSETQRNKGNFPGRFSGRQFSNSRSEMNVSTLELGDSALYLCASSLHHSTESYGYTFGSGTRLTVV.

The chain has TRBV29-1 and TRBJ1-2; D is unclear. The CDR3 contains 11 residues. CDR1 is SQVTM and CDR2 is ANQGSEA in the germline V gene. V lost 4 bases to trimming and J lost 3 bases, with 6 bases between them. The CDR3 region has the DNA TGCAGCGTTGTGGGGTACTATGGCTACACCTTC. This sequence encodes CSVVGYYGYTF.

This chain uses TRBV7-9 with TRBJ2-7; D ambiguous. The V gene lost 4 bases and the J gene lost 4 bases, with 14 bases spanning the gap. CDR3 length equals 14 residues. Germline lookup yields CDR1 SEHNR and CDR2 FQNEAQ (reference sequence). CDR3 loop: CASSSHAVAYEQYF. In nucleotides, the CDR3 is TGTGCCAGCAGCTCTCACGCGGTTGCATACGAGCAGTACTTC.

The chain combines TRBV28 with TRBJ1-2, with 8 bases that match TRBD1. In germline, CDR1 is MDHEN, CDR2 SYDVKM. The V segment lost 6 bases and the J segment 6 bases; nucleotides outside the gene matches: 6. There are 13 residues in the CDR3. The CDR3 DNA follows: TGTGCCAGCAGCACAGGGGGACAGAATGGCTACACCTTC. This translates into CASSTGGQNGYTF.

This clone was recorded once. The chain is built from TRBV27 and TRBJ2-7, with D possibly being TRBD2 (6 bases). V was pared by 5 bases and J by 2 bases, with 19 bases between. The CDR3 consists of 16 residues. The V gene's germline CDR1 is MNHEY and CDR2 SMNVEV (reference sequence). Here the CDR3 reads CASSPVGSTRTYEQYF. The CDR3 nucleotides are TGTGCCAGCAGTCCCGTCGGATCGACTAGGACCTACGAGCAGTACTTC.

The chain couples TRBV6-1 to TRBJ2-7, with D maybe TRBD1 (6 bases). V was trimmed by 6 bases and J by 5 bases, leaving 14 bases between them. CDR1 is MNHNS and CDR2 is SASEGT in the germline V gene. The CDR3 loop spans 13 amino acids. CDR3 in amino acids: CASSARGSHEQYF. CDR3 bases: TGTGCCAGCAGCGCCAGGGGATCCCACGAGCAGTACTTC.

The chain recombines TRBV28 with TRBJ2-7, with a possible D match to TRBD2 (5 bases). The CDR3 has 14 residues. V dropped 6 bases and J dropped 3 bases, with 15 bases sitting between them. Germline V gene lookup returns CDR1 MDHEN and CDR2 SYDVKM. The CDR3 here is CASRVGIRVYEQYF. For the CDR3, the DNA is TGTGCCAGCAGGGTCGGGATTCGAGTCTACGAGCAGTACTTC.

CDR3 in DNA: TGCGCCAGCAGCCAAGAAGGGTTGACAGCCCAATCTGGAAACACCATATATTTT. Amino acids: CASSQEGLTAQSGNTIYF. The chain is built from TRBV4-1 and TRBJ1-3; D perhaps matches TRBD1 (5 bases). In germline, CDR1 is MGHRA, CDR2 YSYEKL. There are 18 residues in the CDR3. V shed 0 bases and J shed 1 base, with 16 bases lying between them.

V usage is TRBV7-8 and J usage is TRBJ2-7, with D unclear. The CDR3 loop spans 11 amino acids. Deletions cut 5 bases from V and 3 bases from J, with 5 bases between. From germline, CDR1 is SGHVS and CDR2 FQNEAQ. The DNA for the CDR3 is TGTGCCAGCAGCCCCGGCTACGAGCAGTACTTC. Its protein product is CASSPGYEQYF.

V gene TRBV19 combines with J gene TRBJ2-1; D is unresolved. This CDR3 is 15 amino acids long. V was cut by 3 bases and J by 0 bases, with 9 bases left in between. Germline V CDR1 and CDR2: LNHDA, SQIVND (reference sequence). CDR3 protein: CASSITENSYNEQFF. CDR3 bases: TGTGCCAGTAGTATTACGGAAAACTCCTACAATGAGCAGTTCTTC.

This chain links TRBV7-9 with TRBJ2-1; D is undetermined. This CDR3 contains 15 residues. V was pared by 5 bases and J by 0 bases, with 11 bases between. Germline assignment: CDR1 SEHNR and CDR2 FQNEAQ (reference sequence). CDR3 region: CASSPRVGSYNEQFF. The CDR3 DNA reads TGTGCCAGCAGCCCACGGGTTGGCTCCTACAATGAGCAGTTCTTC.

The rearrangement links TRBV7-8 to TRBJ2-1; no definite D call. The germline CDR1 and CDR2 sequences are SGHVS and FQNEAQ. The CDR3 covers 15 residues. V lost 5 bases to trimming and J lost 10 bases, with 21 bases between them. The CDR3 spells CASSPPGPSPYEQFF. DNA of the CDR3: TGTGCCAGCAGCCCCCCGGGCCCAAGTCCTTACGAGCAGTTCTTC.